The subject of this entry is one TCR beta chain. Its antigen is still unknown. Sequence at one end of the junction differs from germline and may be a read error. Germline V CDR1 and CDR2: MNHEY, SMNVEV (reference sequence). The CDR3 runs 14 residues. Sequencing used immunoSEQ multiplex PCR; TCRdb keeps in-frame clones, though not all of them. This sample has tens of thousands of clones, with 80% to 90% found just once. The data stem from a study of OX40 agonist ivuxolimab in advanced cancers. For the study at large: Treatment of patients was with ivuxolimab, an agonistic anti-OX40 (CD134) antibody. Dose-escalation patients had hepatocellular carcinoma, melanoma, renal cell or head and neck cancer. Study results and caveats: Dosing at 0.1 to 3.0 mg/kg was accompanied by clonal expansion of CD4+ and CD8+ blood T cells by week 6.

This chain joins TRBV27 and TRBJ1-1; D is uncertain. The source of this sequence is an adult with an advanced solid tumor such as melanoma, head and neck, liver or kidney cancer. The sequencing used CD4+ or CD8+ T cells sorted from blood, collected in a trial of the OX40 agonist ivuxolimab. CDR3 region: CASSLWFEGTEAFF. In nucleotides, the CDR3 is TGTGCCAGCAGCTTATGGTTCGAGGGCACTGAAGCTTTCTTT.